The 24 T cell receptor beta chains in this list originate from one sample, sequenced in a study of shared clonotypes between healthy human individuals. The data were produced by immunoSEQ multiplex PCR, yet TCRdb's version contains in-frame clones alone and is incomplete. The repertoire holds over a million clones, with around 97% as singletons. The sample consisted of naive CD4+ T cells sorted from blood. Indicated subset: CD45RA+ positively selected. The receptors come from a man between 25 and 39 years old in good health.

The genes are TRBV28 and TRBJ2-3; 10 nucleotides match TRBD1. Trimming at V came to 5 bases and at J to 6 bases, leaving 11 bases not matched to a gene. Germline V gives CDR1 MDHEN, CDR2 SYDVKM. The CDR3 is 16 amino acids. This chain's CDR3 is CASSGGTGDLLDTQYF. The CDR3 DNA is TGTGCCAGCAGTGGAGGGACAGGGGACCTTCTGGATACGCAGTATTTT.

V and J are TRBV7-6 and TRBJ2-1; TRBD2 matches at 13 bases. The germline gives CDR1 SGHVS, CDR2 FNYEAQ. J gave up 9 bases and V 3 bases, and 5 bases lay outside the gene matches. CDR3 length equals 15 residues. CDR3 DNA sequence: TGTGCCAGCAGCTTGAGACTAGCGGGAGGAGGTGAGCAGTTCTTC. It yields the protein CASSLRLAGGGEQFF. The full variable domain, completed using reference TRBV7-6 and TRBJ2-1, is GAGVSQSPRYKVTKRGQDVALRCDPISGHVSLYWYRQALGQGPEFLTYFNYEAQQDKSGLPNDRFSAERPEGSISTLTIQRTEQRDSAMYRCASSLRLAGGGEQFFGPGTRLTVL.

The V gene is TRBV6-5, the J gene TRBJ1-5; D ambiguous. Germline V CDR1 and CDR2: MNHEY, SVGAGI. The germline V and J ends were trimmed by 0 bases and 9 bases, with 12 bases remaining between them. CDR3 length equals 14 residues. The CDR3 loop reads CASSYSAPLSPQHF. CDR3 in DNA: TGTGCCAGCAGTTACTCTGCCCCTTTATCGCCCCAGCATTTT.

This rearrangement joins TRBV28 to TRBJ2-1; 8 nucleotides align to TRBD1. The length of the CDR3 is 14 residues. Per germline, CDR1 MDHEN and CDR2 SYDVKM. V lost 4 bases to trimming and J lost 12 bases; unmatched junction nucleotides: 11. This CDR3 is CASSSTGDTRGQFF. The DNA of the CDR3 is TGTGCCAGCAGTTCGACAGGGGACACCAGGGGGCAGTTCTTC. The entire variable domain, with the rest obtained from reference TRBV28 and TRBJ2-1, is as follows: DVKVTQSSRYLVKRTGEKVFLECVQDMDHENMFWYRQDPGLGLRLIYFSYDVKMKEKGDIPEGYSVSREKKERFSLILESASTNQTSMYLCASSSTGDTRGQFFGPGTRLTVL.

Concerning this clone: The sample carries other DNA sequences with the same CDR3. This chain uses TRBV5-1 with TRBJ1-1; 9 nucleotides agree with TRBD1. Germline CDR1 SGHRS, CDR2 YFSETQ. Germline trimming cut 4 bases from V and 1 base from J; bases unmatched to any gene: 2. This CDR3 spans 14 amino acids. The chain's CDR3 is CASSVQGANTEAFF. The CDR3 DNA sequence: TGCGCCAGCAGCGTACAGGGGGCGAACACTGAAGCTTTCTTT.

This sequence joins TRBV10-1 and TRBJ2-3; 15 bases align to TRBD2. The length of the CDR3 is 18 residues. Per germline, CDR1 WNHNN and CDR2 SYGVQD (reference sequence). V dropped 2 bases and J dropped 4; count of bases not matched to a gene: 7. The CDR3 sequence is CASSEAGTSGRSADTQYF. CDR3 in DNA: TGCGCCAGCAGTGAGGCCGGGACTAGCGGGAGGTCCGCAGATACGCAGTATTTT.

Concerning this clone itself: The same CDR3 is also encoded by other DNA sequences in this sample. CDR3 region: CASSLGADTQYF. The CDR3 region has the DNA TGTGCCAGCAGCCTAGGAGCAGATACGCAGTATTTT. The rearrangement uses TRBV11-3 and TRBJ2-3, with D uncertain. The CDR3 is made up of 12 amino acids. Trimming removed 5 bases at V and 4 bases at J, with 7 bases between. In germline, CDR1 is SGHNT, CDR2 YENEEA.

This rearrangement joins TRBV11-2 to TRBJ2-5, with 8 nucleotides matching TRBD2. V lost 3 bases and J lost 1; bases outside the gene matches: 16. Per the germline V gene, CDR1 is SGHAT and CDR2 is FQNNGV. This CDR3 has 19 residues. CDR3 in DNA: TGTGCCAGCAGCTTTTATCCGGGGGGGGGCCCATCCCCCCAAGAGACCCAGTACTTC. This gives the protein CASSFYPGGGPSPQETQYF.

J is TRBJ2-2 and V is TRBV5-1, with TRBD2 as a possible D gene (6 bases). Germline V CDR1 and CDR2: SGHRS, YFSETQ. Trimming left V 0 bases short and J 1 base short, with 7 bases between. This CDR3 spans 15 amino acids. The CDR3 bases are TGCGCCAGCAGCTTGGACGGGGGGAACACCGGGGAGCTGTTTTTT. It is translated as CASSLDGGNTGELFF.

The chain links TRBV7-9 to TRBJ2-3; 7 bases match TRBD2. Per the germline V gene, CDR1 is SEHNR and CDR2 is FQNEAQ (reference sequence). J was trimmed by 4 bases and V by 3 bases; bases with no gene match: 10. The CDR3 has 16 residues. Here the CDR3 DNA reads TGTGCCAGCAGCTTCCTGGGGGGAGGGCAATCAGATACGCAGTATTTT. It is translated as CASSFLGGGQSDTQYF.

The chain carries TRBV4-3 and TRBJ1-2, with TRBD1 as a possible D gene (5 bases). The CDR3 sequence is 15 residues long. CDR1 and CDR2 from the germline V gene are LGHNA and YSLEER. V lost 3 bases and J lost 4, with 15 bases in between. The CDR3 reads CASSQGVGEGYGYTF. CDR3 bases: TGCGCCAGCAGCCAGGGAGTGGGGGAGGGCTATGGCTACACCTTC.

This chain uses TRBV4-3 with TRBJ2-1, with TRBD2 matching 10 bases. The CDR3 runs to 17 residues. Germline V CDR1 and CDR2: LGHNA, YSLEER. Trimming cost V 1 base and J 6 bases; bases outside gene matches: 9. The CDR3 here is CASSQAYSGRARNEQFF. As DNA, the CDR3 is TGCGCCAGCAGCCAAGCATACAGCGGGAGGGCCCGCAATGAGCAGTTCTTC.

This clone was found once. This CDR3 is also generated by other DNA sequences in the sample. The chain joins TRBV5-1 to TRBJ2-1; weak D call: TRBD2 (6 bases). Trimming removed 1 base at V and 0 bases at J, with 8 bases between. There are 15 residues in the CDR3. Germline CDR1 SGHRS, CDR2 YFSETQ. The CDR3 DNA reads as TGCGCCAGCAGCTTGACCGGGAGCTCCTACAATGAGCAGTTCTTC. Encoded protein: CASSLTGSSYNEQFF.

The chain uses TRBV19 and TRBJ2-3; D is ambiguous. This CDR3 is 13 amino acids long. CDR1 is LNHDA, CDR2 SQIVND, per germline (reference sequence). Trimming removed 6 bases at V and 2 bases at J, with 9 bases between. The CDR3 is CASRTAATDTQYF. DNA of the CDR3: TGTGCCAGTAGGACGGCCGCCACAGATACGCAGTATTTT.

The chain has TRBV29-1 and TRBJ1-2, with D uncertain. Germline V gene data show CDR1 as SQVTM and CDR2 as ANQGSEA. The V end was cut by 6 bases, the J end by 6 bases, with 14 bases between. The CDR3 is 12 amino acids. The CDR3 here is CSVTDGGNGYTF. The CDR3 bases are TGCAGCGTGACTGACGGCGGTAATGGCTACACCTTC.

This sequence joins TRBV6-1 and TRBJ2-7; 9 positions agree with TRBD1. Germline assignment: CDR1 MNHNS and CDR2 SASEGT. This CDR3 comprises 15 residues. V was clipped by 2 bases and J by 9 bases; unmatched bases: 11. CDR3 coding DNA: TGTGCCAGCAGTGAACCGGGACAGGGCCTCAATGGGCAGTACTTC. Translated: CASSEPGQGLNGQYF.

This clone was recorded once. The rearrangement links TRBV10-1 to TRBJ2-2; D possibly uses TRBD1 or TRBD2 (5 bases each). V lost 2 bases to trimming and J lost 3 bases, with 13 bases between them. From germline, CDR1 is WNHNN and CDR2 SYGVQD (reference sequence). There are 16 residues in the CDR3. The CDR3 DNA follows: TGCGCCAGCAGTGAGAGCTGGGGGTCCTACACCGGGGAGCTGTTTTTT. Its protein product is CASSESWGSYTGELFF.

The chain employs TRBV10-3 and TRBJ2-1; no firm D call. V lost 5 bases, J lost 8 bases, and 13 bases lay in between. Germline CDR1 reads ENHRY; CDR2 reads SYGVKD. The CDR3 spans 13 residues. The CDR3 DNA reads TGTGCCATCAGTCGACCCTCGCTGGATGAGCAGTTCTTC. This encodes CAISRPSLDEQFF.

The chain has TRBV7-2 and TRBJ2-2; 12 nucleotides line up with TRBD2. CDR3 size: 15 residues. With V trimmed by 5 bases and J by 5 bases, 3 bases remained unmatched. Germline V lookup: CDR1 SGHTA, CDR2 FQGNSA. CDR3 in amino acids: CASSPSGRGTGELFF. The DNA of the CDR3 is TGTGCCAGCAGCCCTAGCGGGAGGGGAACCGGGGAGCTGTTTTTT.

The CDR3 DNA is TGTGCCAGCAGTCCCGAAGGCAGGGGGAACACCATATATTTT. Translation: CASSPEGRGNTIYF. This rearrangement joins TRBV6-6 to TRBJ1-3, with 7 bases identical to TRBD1. The germline gives CDR1 MNHNY, CDR2 SVGAGI (reference sequence). The ends lost 5 bases at V and 7 bases at J; junction bases unmatched: 8. This CDR3 comprises 14 residues.

The chain combines TRBV2 with TRBJ2-2; 8 bases are a match to TRBD2. The J segment lost 1 base and the V segment lost 5 bases, leaving 6 bases of the junction unmatched. This CDR3 spans 16 amino acids. Germline-derived CDR1 and CDR2 are SNHLY and FYNNEI. Here the CDR3 DNA reads TGTGCCAGCAGTTTACTAAGCGGGGGGAACACCGGGGAGCTGTTTTTT. Translated, it gives CASSLLSGGNTGELFF.

The rearrangement uses TRBV9 and TRBJ2-1; 13 nucleotides line up with TRBD2. V trimming: 4 bases; J trimming: 4 bases; junction bases outside the gene matches: 11. This CDR3 has 18 residues. CDR1 is SGDLS, CDR2 YYNGEE, per germline. CDR3 DNA sequence: TGTGCCAGCAGCCCCAGGACTAGCGGGAGTTTAACTTACAATGAGCAGTTCTTC. It yields the protein CASSPRTSGSLTYNEQFF.

This clone appeared a single time. This specimen includes other DNA sequences encoding the same CDR3. The rearrangement joins TRBV5-1 to TRBJ2-3; D is ambiguous. CDR3 size: 12 residues. CDR1 is SGHRS and CDR2 is YFSETQ in the germline V gene. Trimming took 5 bases from V and 2 from J, leaving 6 bases between them. CDR3 region: CASSFDTDTQYF. The CDR3 nucleotides read TGCGCCAGCAGTTTTGACACAGATACGCAGTATTTT.

The chain is built from TRBV18 and TRBJ2-5; 10 positions match TRBD1. CDR3 length: 16 amino acids. V dropped 3 bases and J dropped 7; count of bases not matched to a gene: 11. Germline CDR1 reads KGHSH; CDR2 reads LQKENI. CDR3 coding DNA: TGTGCCAGCTCACCGTCGGGACAGGGGTCCACCGGGACCCAGTACTTC. Protein product: CASSPSGQGSTGTQYF.